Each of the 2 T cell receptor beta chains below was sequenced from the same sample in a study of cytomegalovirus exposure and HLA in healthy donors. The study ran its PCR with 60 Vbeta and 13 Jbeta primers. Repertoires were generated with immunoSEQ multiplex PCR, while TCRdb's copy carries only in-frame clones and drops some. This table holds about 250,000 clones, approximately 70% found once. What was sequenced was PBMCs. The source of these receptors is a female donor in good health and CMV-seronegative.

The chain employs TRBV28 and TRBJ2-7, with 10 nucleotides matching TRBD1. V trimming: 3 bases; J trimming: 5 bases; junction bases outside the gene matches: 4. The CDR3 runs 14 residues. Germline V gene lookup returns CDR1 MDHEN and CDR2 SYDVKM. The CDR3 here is CASSFRDRGHEQYF. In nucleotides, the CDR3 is TGTGCCAGCAGTTTCCGAGACAGGGGGCACGAGCAGTACTTC. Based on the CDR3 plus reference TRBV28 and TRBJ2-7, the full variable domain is DVKVTQSSRYLVKRTGEKVFLECVQDMDHENMFWYRQDPGLGLRLIYFSYDVKMKEKGDIPEGYSVSREKKERFSLILESASTNQTSMYLCASSFRDRGHEQYFGPGTRLTVT.

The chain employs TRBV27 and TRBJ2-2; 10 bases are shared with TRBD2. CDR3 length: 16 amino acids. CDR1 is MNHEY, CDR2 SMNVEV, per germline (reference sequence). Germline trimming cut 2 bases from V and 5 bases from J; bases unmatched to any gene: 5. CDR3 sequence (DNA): TGTGCCAGCAGTTTACTTCTAGCGGGAGAAACCGGGGAGCTGTTTTTT. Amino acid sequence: CASSLLLAGETGELFF.